Listed below are T cell receptor beta chains from one sample, sequenced in a study of blood T cell repertoires in COVID-19. Using immunoSEQ multiplex PCR, the repertoire was profiled, and TCRdb retains in-frame clones only, with some absent. The data contain 300,000 to 400,000 clones, around 86% of them singletons. Sequenced input: peripheral blood. The origin of the receptors is a man between 50 and 59 years old with active or convalescent COVID-19. CDR3s include the opening cysteine and the closing phenylalanine or tryptophan. A D gene is named only where the DNA matches it firmly. Rows may omit the clone size; those that give it use once, few, many or a size class.

j_call: TRBJ2-1
d_call: TRBD2
clone_size: -
v_call: TRBV7-2
cdr3_aa: CASSPRAGGPEQFF
cdr3_nt: TGTGCCAGCAGCCCCAGAGCGGGGGGCCCCGAGCAGTTCTTC

j_call: TRBJ2-7
d_call: TRBD1
clone_size: once
v_call: TRBV19
cdr3_aa: CASSTRQGGGYEQYF
cdr3_nt: TGTGCCAGTAGTACCCGACAGGGGGGAGGCTACGAGCAGTACTTC

j_call: TRBJ1-6
d_call: TRBD1
clone_size: -
v_call: TRBV28
cdr3_aa: CASRDRVDSPLHF
cdr3_nt: TGTGCCAGCAGAGACAGGGTGGATTCACCCCTCCACTTT

j_call: TRBJ1-1
d_call: -
clone_size: -
v_call: TRBV5-1
cdr3_aa: CASSVGVTTEAFF
cdr3_nt: TGCGCCAGCAGTGTCGGGGTAACAACTGAAGCTTTCTTT

j_call: TRBJ2-5
d_call: -
clone_size: -
v_call: TRBV18
cdr3_aa: CASSPEQGWEETQYF
cdr3_nt: TGTGCCAGCTCACCCGAACAGGGTTGGGAAGAGACCCAGTACTTC

j_call: TRBJ2-5
d_call: TRBD1
clone_size: -
v_call: TRBV6-5
cdr3_aa: CATLPGTGRRAQYF
cdr3_nt: TGTGCCACCCTCCCCGGGACAGGGCGTAGGGCCCAGTACTTC

j_call: TRBJ2-7
d_call: TRBD2
clone_size: -
v_call: TRBV7-3
cdr3_aa: CASSSNRASGSSYEQYF
cdr3_nt: TGTGCCAGCAGCTCCAATAGGGCTAGCGGGAGCTCCTACGAGCAGTACTTC

j_call: TRBJ2-3
d_call: -
clone_size: -
v_call: TRBV4-1
cdr3_aa: CASSVWRASTDTQYF
cdr3_nt: TGCGCCAGCAGCGTGTGGAGGGCTAGCACAGATACGCAGTATTTT

j_call: TRBJ1-4
d_call: TRBD1
clone_size: -
v_call: TRBV9
cdr3_aa: CASSFSDRGHEKLFF
cdr3_nt: TGTGCCAGCAGCTTCAGCGACAGGGGACATGAAAAACTGTTTTTT

j_call: TRBJ1-1
d_call: TRBD1
clone_size: -
v_call: TRBV5-1
cdr3_aa: CASSFYRGEAFF
cdr3_nt: TGCGCCAGCAGCTTTTACAGGGGAGAAGCTTTCTTT

j_call: TRBJ1-1
d_call: TRBD1
clone_size: -
v_call: TRBV2
cdr3_aa: CASSEEGALGTEAFF
cdr3_nt: TGTGCCAGCAGTGAAGAGGGGGCGCTAGGGACTGAAGCTTTCTTT

j_call: TRBJ2-2
d_call: -
clone_size: -
v_call: TRBV10-3
cdr3_aa: CAISRGATNTGELFF
cdr3_nt: TGTGCCATCAGCAGGGGGGCCACGAACACCGGGGAGCTGTTTTTT

j_call: TRBJ1-6
d_call: TRBD1
clone_size: -
v_call: TRBV19
cdr3_aa: CATKDRARSSYNSPLHF
cdr3_nt: TGTGCCACCAAAGACAGGGCGAGAAGCTCCTATAATTCACCCCTCCACTTT

j_call: TRBJ1-1
d_call: TRBD1
clone_size: -
v_call: TRBV7-9
cdr3_aa: CASSPRQGAWTEAFF
cdr3_nt: TGTGCCAGCAGCCCGCGGCAGGGGGCGTGGACTGAAGCTTTCTTT

j_call: TRBJ2-7
d_call: TRBD2
clone_size: -
v_call: TRBV5-5
cdr3_aa: CASSFGLAGEQYF
cdr3_nt: TGTGCCAGCAGCTTCGGACTAGCGGGCGAGCAGTACTTC

j_call: TRBJ2-7
d_call: -
clone_size: -
v_call: TRBV20-1
cdr3_aa: CSASGSYEQYF
cdr3_nt: TGCAGTGCTAGTGGCAGCTACGAGCAGTACTTC

j_call: TRBJ1-6
d_call: -
clone_size: -
v_call: TRBV15
cdr3_aa: CATSYRGNSPLHF
cdr3_nt: TGTGCCACCAGTTATAGGGGTAATTCACCCCTCCACTTT

j_call: TRBJ1-2
d_call: -
clone_size: -
v_call: TRBV19
cdr3_aa: CATTPGQSPNYGYTF
cdr3_nt: TGTGCCACCACGCCCGGACAGTCCCCTAACTATGGCTACACCTTC

j_call: TRBJ2-3
d_call: -
clone_size: few
v_call: TRBV12-2
cdr3_aa: CASRTGLSAFRSTDTQYF
cdr3_nt: TGTGCAAGTCGCACCGGACTTAGCGCGTTCCGAAGCACAGATACGCAGTATTTT

j_call: TRBJ2-3
d_call: TRBD2
clone_size: -
v_call: TRBV3-1/TRBV3-2
cdr3_aa: CASSQASGGLTDTQYF
cdr3_nt: TGTGCCAGCAGCCAAGCAAGCGGGGGCCTCACAGATACGCAGTATTTT